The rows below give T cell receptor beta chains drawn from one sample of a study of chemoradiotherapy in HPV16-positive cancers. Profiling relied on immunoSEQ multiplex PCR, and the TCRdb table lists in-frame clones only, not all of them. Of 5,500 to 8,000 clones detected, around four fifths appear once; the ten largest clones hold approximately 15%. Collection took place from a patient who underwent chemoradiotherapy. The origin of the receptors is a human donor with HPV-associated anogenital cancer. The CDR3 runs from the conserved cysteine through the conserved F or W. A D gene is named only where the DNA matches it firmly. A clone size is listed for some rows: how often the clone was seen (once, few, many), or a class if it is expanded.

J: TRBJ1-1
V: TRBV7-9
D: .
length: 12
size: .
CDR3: CASSPLDTEAFF
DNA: TGTGCCAGCAGCCCCCTGGACACTGAAGCTTTCTTT

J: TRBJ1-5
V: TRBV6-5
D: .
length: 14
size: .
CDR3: CASSRKVENQPQHF
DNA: TGTGCCAGCAGCCGGAAGGTAGAGAATCAGCCCCAGCATTTT

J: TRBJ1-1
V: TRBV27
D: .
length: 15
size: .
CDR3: CASRVNGWGRTEAFF
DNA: TGTGCCAGCAGGGTGAACGGGTGGGGGCGCACTGAAGCTTTCTTT

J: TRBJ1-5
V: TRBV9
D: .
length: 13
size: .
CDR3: CASSVDWNQPQHF
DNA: TGTGCCAGCAGCGTAGATTGGAATCAGCCCCAGCATTTT

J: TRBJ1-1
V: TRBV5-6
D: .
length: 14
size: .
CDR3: CASSLGHRNTEAFF
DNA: TGTGCCAGCAGCTTGGGACACCGGAACACTGAAGCTTTCTTT

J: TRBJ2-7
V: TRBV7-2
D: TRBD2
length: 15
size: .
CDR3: CASSFSGGAFNEQYF
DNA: TGTGCCAGCAGCTTTAGCGGGGGGGCCTTTAACGAGCAGTACTTC

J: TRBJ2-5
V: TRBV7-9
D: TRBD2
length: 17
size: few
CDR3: CASSSGTSGGARETQYF
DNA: TGTGCCAGCAGCTCCGGGACTAGCGGGGGGGCCCGAGAGACCCAGTACTTC

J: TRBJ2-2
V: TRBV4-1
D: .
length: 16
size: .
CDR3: CASSPLWGGRGGELFF
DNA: TGCGCCAGCAGCCCCCTCTGGGGGGGGCGCGGCGGGGAGCTGTTTTTT

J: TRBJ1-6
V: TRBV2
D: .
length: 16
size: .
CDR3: CASSPNRPVSNSPLHF
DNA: TGTGCCAGCAGTCCTAATAGGCCAGTTTCTAATTCACCCCTCCACTTT

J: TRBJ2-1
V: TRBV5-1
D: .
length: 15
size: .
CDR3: CASSLGETSYNEQFF
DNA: TGCGCCAGCAGCTTGGGGGAAACCTCCTACAATGAGCAGTTCTTC

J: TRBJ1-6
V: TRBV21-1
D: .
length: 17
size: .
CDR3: CASSSDRRWKIDSPLHF
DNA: TGTGCCAGCAGCTCCGACAGGAGGTGGAAAATCGATTCACCCCTCCACTTT

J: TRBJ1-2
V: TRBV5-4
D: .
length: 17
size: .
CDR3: CASSLAARNREDYGYTF
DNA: TGTGCCAGCAGCTTGGCTGCACGTAACAGGGAAGACTATGGCTACACCTTC

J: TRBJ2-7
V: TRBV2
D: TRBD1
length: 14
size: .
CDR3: CASTQGQPSYEQYF
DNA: TGTGCCAGCACCCAGGGACAGCCTTCCTACGAGCAGTACTTC

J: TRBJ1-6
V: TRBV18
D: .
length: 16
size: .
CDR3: CASSLGQSSYNSPLHF
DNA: TGTGCCAGCTCACTTGGGCAGAGCTCCTATAATTCACCCCTCCACTTT

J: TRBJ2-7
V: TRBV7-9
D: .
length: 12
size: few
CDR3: CASSRITYEQYF
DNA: TGTGCCAGCAGCCGGATAACCTACGAGCAGTACTTC

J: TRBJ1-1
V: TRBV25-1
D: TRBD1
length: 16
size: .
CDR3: CASSWDREYANTEAFF
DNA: TGTGCCAGCAGTTGGGACAGGGAGTATGCGAACACTGAAGCTTTCTTT

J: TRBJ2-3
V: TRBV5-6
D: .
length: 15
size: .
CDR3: CASSSPGYRTDTQYF
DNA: TGTGCCAGCAGTTCCCCCGGATACCGCACAGATACGCAGTATTTT

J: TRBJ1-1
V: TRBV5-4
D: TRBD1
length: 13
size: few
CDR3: CASSLGGTGEAFF
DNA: TGTGCCAGCAGCTTGGGCGGGACAGGGGAAGCTTTCTTT

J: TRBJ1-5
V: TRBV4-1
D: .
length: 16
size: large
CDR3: CASSQDYAGPIMPQHF
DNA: TGCGCCAGCAGCCAAGATTACGCAGGGCCTATAATGCCCCAGCATTTT

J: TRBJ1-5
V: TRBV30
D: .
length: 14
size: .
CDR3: CAWSVFDSNQPQHF
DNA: TGTGCCTGGAGTGTATTTGATAGCAATCAGCCCCAGCATTTT

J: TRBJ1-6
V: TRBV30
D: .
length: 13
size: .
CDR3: CAWQGSYNSPLHF
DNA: TGTGCCTGGCAGGGCTCCTATAATTCACCCCTCCACTTT

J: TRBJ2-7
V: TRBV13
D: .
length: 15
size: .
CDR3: CASSLRGKGWGEQYF
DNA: TGTGCCAGCAGCTTAAGGGGCAAGGGGTGGGGCGAGCAGTACTTC

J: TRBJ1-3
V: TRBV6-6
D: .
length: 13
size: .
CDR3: CAARGVSGNTIYF
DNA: TGTGCCGCAAGGGGGGTCTCTGGAAACACCATATATTTT

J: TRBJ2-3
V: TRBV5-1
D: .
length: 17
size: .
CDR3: CASIRGDGVGVPDTQYF
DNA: TGCGCCAGCATACGGGGCGACGGGGTTGGGGTCCCAGATACGCAGTATTTT

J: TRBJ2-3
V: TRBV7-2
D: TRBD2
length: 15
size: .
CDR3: CASREWGGATDTQYF
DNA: TGTGCCAGCAGGGAGTGGGGGGGAGCAACAGATACGCAGTATTTT

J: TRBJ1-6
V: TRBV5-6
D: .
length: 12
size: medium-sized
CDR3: CASSSGHSPLHF
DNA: TGTGCCAGCAGCTCCGGTCATTCACCCCTCCACTTT

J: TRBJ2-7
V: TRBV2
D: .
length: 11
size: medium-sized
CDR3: CASSAGREQYF
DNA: TGTGCCAGCAGCGCAGGTCGGGAGCAGTACTTC

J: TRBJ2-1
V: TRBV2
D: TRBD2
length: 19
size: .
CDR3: CASSHQTSGILSSYNEQFF
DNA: TGTGCCAGCAGTCACCAGACTAGCGGGATCCTTTCCTCCTACAATGAGCAGTTCTTC

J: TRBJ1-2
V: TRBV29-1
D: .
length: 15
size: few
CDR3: CSVEDWEGQAYGYTF
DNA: TGCAGCGTTGAAGATTGGGAGGGGCAGGCCTATGGCTACACCTTC

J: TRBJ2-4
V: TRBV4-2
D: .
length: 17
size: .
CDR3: CASSQDSGSGAKNIQYF
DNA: TGTGCCAGCAGCCAAGATTCGGGGAGCGGGGCCAAAAACATTCAGTACTTC

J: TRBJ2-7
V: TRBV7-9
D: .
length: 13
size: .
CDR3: CASSSSSLYEQYF
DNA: TGTGCCAGCAGCTCTTCCTCGCTTTACGAGCAGTACTTC

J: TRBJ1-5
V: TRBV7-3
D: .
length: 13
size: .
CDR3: CASSLNVGGPQHF
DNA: TGTGCCAGCAGCTTAAATGTTGGGGGGCCCCAGCATTTT

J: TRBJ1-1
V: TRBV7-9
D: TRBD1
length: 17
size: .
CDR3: CASSLDRGRLMNTEAFF
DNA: TGTGCCAGCAGCCTGGACAGGGGAAGGTTGATGAACACTGAAGCTTTCTTT

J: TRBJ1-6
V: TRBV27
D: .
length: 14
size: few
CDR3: CASRPTGANSPLHF
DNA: TGTGCCAGCAGGCCTACAGGTGCAAATTCACCCCTCCACTTT

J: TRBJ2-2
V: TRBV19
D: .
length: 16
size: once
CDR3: CASSAGPGVQTGELFF
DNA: TGTGCCAGTAGTGCCGGGCCCGGGGTTCAGACCGGGGAGCTGTTTTTT

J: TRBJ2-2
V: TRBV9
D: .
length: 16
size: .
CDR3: CASSAPTGLVSGELFF
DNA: TGTGCCAGCAGCGCCCCGACCGGTCTGGTGAGCGGGGAGCTGTTTTTT

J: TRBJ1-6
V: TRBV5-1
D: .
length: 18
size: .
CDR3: CASSFLSSGRRNNSPLHF
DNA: TGCGCCAGCAGCTTCCTATCGAGTGGGAGAAGGAATAATTCACCCCTCCACTTT

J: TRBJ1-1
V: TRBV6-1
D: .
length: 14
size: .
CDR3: CASSLIGGLTEAFF
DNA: TGTGCCAGCAGTCTGATAGGGGGTCTGACTGAAGCTTTCTTT

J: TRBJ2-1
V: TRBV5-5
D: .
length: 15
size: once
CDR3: CASSPTAEGYNEQFF
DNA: TGTGCCAGCAGCCCGACGGCGGAAGGTTACAATGAGCAGTTCTTC

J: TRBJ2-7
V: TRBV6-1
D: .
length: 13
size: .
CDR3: CASTGVGLYEQYF
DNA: TGTGCCAGCACCGGAGTGGGCCTTTACGAGCAGTACTTC

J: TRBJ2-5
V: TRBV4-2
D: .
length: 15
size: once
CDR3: CASSQEGNHPETQYF
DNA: TGTGCCAGCAGCCAAGAGGGGAACCATCCAGAGACCCAGTACTTC

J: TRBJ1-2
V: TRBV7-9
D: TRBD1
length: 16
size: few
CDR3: CASSSNPGQGPYGYTF
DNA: TGTGCCAGCAGCTCTAACCCGGGACAGGGCCCGTATGGCTACACCTTC

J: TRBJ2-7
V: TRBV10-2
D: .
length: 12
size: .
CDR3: CASSPDSYEQYF
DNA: TGCGCCAGCAGTCCTGACAGTTACGAGCAGTACTTC

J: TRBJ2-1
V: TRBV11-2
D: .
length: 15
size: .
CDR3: CASSLDFGLYNEQFF
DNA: TGTGCCAGCAGCTTAGACTTCGGACTCTACAATGAGCAGTTCTTC

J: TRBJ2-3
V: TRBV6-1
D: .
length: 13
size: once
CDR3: CASSISSRDTQYF
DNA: TGTGCCAGCAGTATATCTAGCCGAGATACGCAGTATTTT

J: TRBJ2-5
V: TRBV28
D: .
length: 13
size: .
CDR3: CASSSLGQETQYF
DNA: TGTGCCAGCAGTTCCCTGGGTCAAGAGACCCAGTACTTC

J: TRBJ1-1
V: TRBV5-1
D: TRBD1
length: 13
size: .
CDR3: CASSLQGDTEAFF
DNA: TGCGCCAGCAGCTTACAGGGGGACACTGAAGCTTTCTTT

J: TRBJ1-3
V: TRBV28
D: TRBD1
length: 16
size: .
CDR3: CASSSYLGTGGNTIYF
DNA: TGTGCCAGCAGCTCCTACCTCGGGACAGGGGGAAACACCATATATTTT

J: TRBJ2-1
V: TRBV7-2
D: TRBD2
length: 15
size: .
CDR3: CASSYLAGGLNEQFF
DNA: TGTGCCAGCAGCTACCTAGCGGGGGGGCTGAATGAGCAGTTCTTC

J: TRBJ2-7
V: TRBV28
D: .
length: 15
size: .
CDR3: CASSLAWGSRGGEYF
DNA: TGTGCCAGCAGTTTGGCTTGGGGTAGCAGGGGAGGGGAGTACTTC

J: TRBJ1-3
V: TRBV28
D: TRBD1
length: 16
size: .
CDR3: CASSLVTGTDGNTIYF
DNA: TGTGCCAGCAGCTTGGTGACAGGGACGGATGGAAACACCATATATTTT

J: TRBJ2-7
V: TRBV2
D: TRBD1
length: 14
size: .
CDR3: CASSGDRGSYEQYF
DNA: TGTGCCAGCAGTGGAGACAGGGGCTCCTACGAGCAGTACTTC

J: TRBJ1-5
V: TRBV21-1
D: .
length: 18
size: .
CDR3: CASSKRVMGAYSNQPQHF
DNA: TGTGCCAGCAGCAAAAGGGTGATGGGGGCTTATAGCAATCAGCCCCAGCATTTT